The sequence of this TCR beta chain was determined in a study of cytomegalovirus exposure and HLA in healthy donors. Points from the study as a whole: Donors were assumed by presence/absence analyses to have roughly uniform sequencing depth.

V lost 5 bases and J lost 6, with 14 bases in between. This CDR3 is built from 13 residues. The V gene's germline CDR1 is SGHAT and CDR2 FQDESV (reference sequence). As regards this clone: As yet, its antigen is unknown.

The PCR ran on 60 Vbeta and 13 Jbeta primers. Here immunoSEQ multiplex PCR was the method, and the copy in TCRdb shows in-frame clones only, minus some. The table lists a few hundred thousand clones, around two thirds of them singletons, with approximately 2.5% in the top ten. The chain employs TRBV11-1 and TRBJ2-7, with D hard to call. Sequencing used PBMCs. The clonotype was recovered from a female donor in good health and CMV-seronegative. For the CDR3, the DNA is TGTGCCAGCAGCCCATATGGTCCGAGCGAGCAGTACTTC. Its translation is CASSPYGPSEQYF.